This TCR beta chain was observed in a study of cytomegalovirus exposure and HLA in healthy donors. A multiplex PCR was run with 60 Vbeta primers and 13 Jbeta primers. The data were produced by immunoSEQ multiplex PCR, yet TCRdb's version contains in-frame clones alone and is incomplete. The sample has about 150,000 clones; roughly 77% are singletons. CDR1 is SNHLY and CDR2 is FYNNEI in the germline V gene. The CDR3 sequence is 14 residues long. Germline trimming cut 8 bases from V and 5 bases from J; bases unmatched to any gene: 10. This TCR was sampled from a man aged 25 to 40 in good health and CMV-seropositive. The chain couples TRBV2 to TRBJ2-5; 8 bases agree with TRBD1. Sequences were obtained from PBMCs. The CDR3 loop reads CASPAQGARETQYF. DNA of the CDR3: TGTGCCAGCCCTGCGCAGGGGGCGAGGGAGACCCAGTACTTC.